This T cell receptor (beta chain) derives from a study of cytomegalovirus exposure and HLA in healthy donors (dated by TCRdb to the late 2010s). Concerning the study at large: An earlier analysis of about 560 of the donors reported approximately 260 Gb of sequence data and 100 million to 120 million unique TCR beta sequences obtained from roughly 180 million T cells. Using immunosequencing, the study profiled T cell repertoires from 666 subjects and related those repertoires to cytomegalovirus serostatus. In a later genetic analysis, genome-wide SNP genotypes for about 55% of the roughly 670 donors were used, and that subset was treated as a discovery cohort. To predict cytomegalovirus infection status, the study brought together high-throughput TCR immunosequencing, statistical association of individual TCRs with disease status, and machine learning. Every repertoire in the discovery cohort had been generated on one and the same sequencing platform. About five DR-DQ haplotypes were treated as single units for association and clustering because of strong linkage in the cohort. To study patterns of TCR occurrence, a later analysis re-analyzed previously published TCR beta repertoires from 500 to 850 donors and added high-resolution HLA genotyping. Of the roughly 420 genotyped donors, 70% to 90% were placed in the genetic ancestry cluster associated with self-reported Caucasian donors. HLA typing included class I and class II loci at four-digit resolution. Among some 410 genotyped donors of the cohort, an average of around 240,000 unique TCR beta nucleotide sequences were sequenced per donor, around 20% of them non-productive. Typing coverage differed by locus: A, B, C, DRB1 and DQB1 were typed in roughly 620-630 donors, DQA1 in 522, DPA1 in approximately 600, and DPB1 in just under 480. An early release covering roughly 600 HLA-typed donors comprised about 300 gigabases of sequencing data and roughly 86 million unique TCR sequences. In the later analysis, no new phenotypic data were used to find candidate immune exposures; instead, reliance was placed on TCR beta sequences and their occurrence across donors. The aim of the study was to test whether cataloging public T cell receptors could identify signatures of past pathogen exposure. Alongside the repertoire data, information on donor age, sex, ethnicity and CMV serostatus was compiled. An earlier analysis of 587 of the donors used high-throughput TCR beta sequencing to judge whether each TCR beta V gene segment behaved as functional or pseudogenic. In addition to the first cohort of roughly 700 subjects, a separate validation cohort of 120 different subjects was used. What the study reported, not specific to this receptor: The only immune exposure information available for the cohort was CMV serostatus. Three of the identified cytomegalovirus-associated TCR beta chains were confirmed in vitro to be specific for cytomegalovirus antigens. Correlated functional status among segregating V segments might be attributable to linkage disequilibrium, but an unknown experimental factor could not be ruled out. A further reported finding was that TCR beta sequences accurately predicted the HLA-A and HLA-B alleles for most subjects in the first cohort. Strong co-occurrence of HLA alleles, especially DR and DQ, made assigning TCR associations to individual alleles difficult. Cytomegalovirus status was reported to be diagnosed by the classifier with high specificity and sensitivity in both the original and validation cohorts. HLA typing was unavailable for some donors at each locus, so association tests used only the typed subset. According to a later analysis, parvovirus B19, influenza, CMV and Epstein-Barr virus appeared linked to several top co-occurrence clusters. Sequencing depth was assumed to be roughly uniform across donors in the presence/absence analyses, though that assumption may not hold. In a later analysis, TCR association rates were found to vary across HLA loci, with the most associated TCRs seen for DRB1 alleles and the fewest for HLA-C alleles. The authors suggested that the approach could potentially be extended to other disease states and immunological phenotypes. In an earlier analysis of roughly 500 of the donors, most TCR beta V segments appeared in productive rearrangements about 90% or about 30% of the time, broadly matching IMGT annotations. An association between a missense DCLRE1C variant and V-gene and J-gene trimming of TCR beta chains was found in a later genetic analysis and replicated in an independent cohort. In this cohort, only TCR beta chains were sequenced, and detectable features were limited by the absence of alpha or paired-chain data. The 87-base-pair reads could not distinguish some IMGT-functional V segments, including TRBV6-2 and TRBV6-3, so those segments were excluded. A later analysis associated about 17,000 TCR beta sequences with specific HLA alleles at a false discovery rate of 0.05. Compared with equally common non-associated chains, HLA-associated TCR beta chains in a later analysis were more clonally expanded and had lower generation probabilities. Because counts were too low, about 15 rarely observed V segments, including chromosome 9 orphons, were left out of the earlier analysis of about 500 of the donors. Across donors, most TCR sequences were observed very rarely, whereas some public TCRs were present in many individuals. A group of highly shared sequence variants was considered likely to be a technical artifact of the sequencing pipeline. The study listed 164 TCR beta chains as associated with cytomegalovirus. In a later analysis, most CMV-associated TCR beta chains were found to appear HLA-restricted, with HLA associations seemingly driven largely by CMV exposure. A later genetic analysis reported fewer N-insertions in productive TCRs among donors in an Asian-associated ancestry cluster than the approximately 670-donor mean.

The cohort consisted of 666 healthy bone marrow donors. At the time of sampling, every cohort member was nominally healthy, though immune exposures that went unrecorded were likely present. The donor tested CMV seropositive and was one of the 289 seropositive cohort members. Each donor provided a peripheral blood sample, and peripheral blood mononuclear cells were used for TCR beta sequencing. The Qiagen DNeasy Blood Extraction Kit was used to extract genomic DNA from the blood cell samples. CDR1 and CDR2 (MDHEN, SYDVKM) derive from the germline V gene. The CDR3 has 14 amino acids, counting the end cysteine and phenylalanine. Of all the DNA, just the CDR3 is kept, 42 bases in frame from base 1. V loses 5 bases at its end and J loses 6 bases; junction bases beyond the gene matches: 6. Details on this clone: The antigen it recognizes is unknown.

Libraries were prepared through the immunoSEQ multiplex PCR assay. The multiplex PCR relied on a mix of 60 forward primers for TCR Vbeta segments and 13 reverse primers for TCR Jbeta segments. Amplification of the CDR3 region of rearranged TCR beta genes was performed with a multiplex PCR assay on genomic DNA. On the Illumina HiSeq System, the amplified TCR beta libraries were sequenced as 87-base-pair reads. On the authors' methods: In a later analysis, about 80 million unique TCR beta chains were counted across the approximately 640 repertoires, and approximately 9.9 million of these chains were shared by at least two donors. To remove PCR and sequencing errors, raw reads were error-corrected and collapsed into unique sequences using a nearest-neighbor algorithm that merged closely related sequences. CDR3 sequences were aligned to IMGT reference sequences to assign V, D and J gene segments. For a sequence to be retained, a match of at least six nucleotides to both a V gene segment and a J gene segment was required. A rearrangement counted as productive if the CDR3 had no stop codons and remained in frame with V and J, and every other rearrangement counted as non-productive. Following IMGT convention, CDR3 was defined as the stretch from the second conserved V-encoded cysteine to the conserved J-encoded phenylalanine. In an earlier analysis of 550 to 650 of the donors, sequences lacking an unambiguous match to a single V gene segment were excluded. An earlier analysis of 500 to 700 of the donors classified V segments as functional when productive rearrangements were above 56.7% and as segregating when the standard deviation between donors was above 5%. A statistical classification framework was built to diagnose cytomegalovirus status from the catalog of TCR beta chain sequences. V and J gene assignment, in a later analysis, came from comparing TCR nucleotide sequences with IMGT/GENE-DB human TR gene sequences. In a later analysis, CDR3 sequences and most-parsimonious VDJ recombination scenarios were assigned using the TCRdist pipeline. In a later analysis, every TCR beta chain was defined by the combination of its CDR3 amino acid sequence and its V-gene family, and reads without a unique V-gene family were dropped. A later analysis removed 592 highly shared, low-generation-probability nucleotide sequences to deal with suspected cross-contamination and a sequencing artifact. For each public chain, a later analysis derived a clonal expansion index from normalized ranks of inferred template counts within each repertoire. In a later analysis, generation probabilities were computed using a VDJ recombination model fitted to out-of-frame rearrangements, and the results were checked against IGoR. A later analysis scored TCR-TCR, TCR-HLA and TCR-CMV co-occurrence with hypergeometric tests, applying a repertoire-size bias correction to TCR pairs. In a later analysis, false discovery rates were estimated by permuting HLA or CMV assignments 20 times. In a later analysis, co-occurring TCRs were grouped using DBSCAN, and TCRdist sequence similarity was added for clustering within HLA-allele-positive subsets. Repertoires with fewer than 30,000 or more than 120,000 public chains, plus five repertoires with anomalous nucleotide sharing, were excluded from co-occurrence clustering. Entries here come from immuneACCESS through TCRdb and include only in-frame sequences with V and J called. Some clones fail to appear in such tables; in the studies checked, an unresolved V gene covers under half of the shortfall, and the cause of the remainder is unknown. The V and J calls and clone size come from that table; D and trimming were worked out from the DNA. This specimen's table enumerates around 51,000 clones. 25% to 30% of the sample rests with the top ten.

This TCR was sampled from a man in his forties in good health and CMV-seropositive. The sample comprised PBMCs. Recombination joined TRBV28 with TRBJ1-4; TRBD1 aligns with 7 central bases. The nucleotide sequence reads as follows: TGTGCCAGCAGTCCTAGGGACAGCTATGAAAAACTGTTTTTT. It is translated as CASSPRDSYEKLFF.